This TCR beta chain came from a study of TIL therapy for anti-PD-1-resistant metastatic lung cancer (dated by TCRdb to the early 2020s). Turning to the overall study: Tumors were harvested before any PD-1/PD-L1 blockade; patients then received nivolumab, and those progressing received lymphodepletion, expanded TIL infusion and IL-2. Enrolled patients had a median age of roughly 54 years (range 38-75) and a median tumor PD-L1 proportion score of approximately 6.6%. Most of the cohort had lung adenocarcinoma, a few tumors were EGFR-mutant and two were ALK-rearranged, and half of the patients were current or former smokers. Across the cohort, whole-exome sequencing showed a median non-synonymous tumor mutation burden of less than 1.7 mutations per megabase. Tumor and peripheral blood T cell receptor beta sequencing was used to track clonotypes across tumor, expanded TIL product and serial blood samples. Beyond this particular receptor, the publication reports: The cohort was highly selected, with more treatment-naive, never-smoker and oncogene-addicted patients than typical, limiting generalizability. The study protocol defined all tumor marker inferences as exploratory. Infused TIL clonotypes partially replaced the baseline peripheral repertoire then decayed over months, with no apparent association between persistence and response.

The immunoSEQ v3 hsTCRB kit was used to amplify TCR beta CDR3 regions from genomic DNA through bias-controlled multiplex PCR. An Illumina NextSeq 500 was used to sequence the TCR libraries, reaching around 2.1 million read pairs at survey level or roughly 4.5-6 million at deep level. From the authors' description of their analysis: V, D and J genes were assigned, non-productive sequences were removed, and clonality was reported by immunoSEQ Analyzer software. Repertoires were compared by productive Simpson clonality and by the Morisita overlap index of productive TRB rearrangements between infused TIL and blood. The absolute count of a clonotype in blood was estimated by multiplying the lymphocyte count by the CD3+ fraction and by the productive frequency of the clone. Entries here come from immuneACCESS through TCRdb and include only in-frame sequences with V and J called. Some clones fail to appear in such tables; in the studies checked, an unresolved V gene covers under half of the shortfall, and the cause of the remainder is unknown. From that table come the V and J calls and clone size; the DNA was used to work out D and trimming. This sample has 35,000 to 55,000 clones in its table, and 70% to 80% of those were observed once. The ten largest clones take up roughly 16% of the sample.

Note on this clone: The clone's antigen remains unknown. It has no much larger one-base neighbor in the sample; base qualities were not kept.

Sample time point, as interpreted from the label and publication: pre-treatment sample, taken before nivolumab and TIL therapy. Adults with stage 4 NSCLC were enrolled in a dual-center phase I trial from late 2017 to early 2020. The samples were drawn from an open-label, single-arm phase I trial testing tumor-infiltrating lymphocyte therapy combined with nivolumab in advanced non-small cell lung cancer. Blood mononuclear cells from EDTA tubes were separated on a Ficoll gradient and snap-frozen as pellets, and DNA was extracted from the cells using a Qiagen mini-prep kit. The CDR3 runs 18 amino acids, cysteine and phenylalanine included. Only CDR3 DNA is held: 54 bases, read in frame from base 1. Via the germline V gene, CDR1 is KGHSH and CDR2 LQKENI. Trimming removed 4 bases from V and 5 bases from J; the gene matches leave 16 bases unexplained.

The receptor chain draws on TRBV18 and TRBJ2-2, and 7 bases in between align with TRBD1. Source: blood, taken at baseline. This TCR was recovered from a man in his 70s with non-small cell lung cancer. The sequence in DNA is TGTGCCAGCTCACGCAACAGACAGGGTACATACCCAACCGGGGAGCTGTTTTTT. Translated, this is CASSRNRQGTYPTGELFF.